Below, 29 T cell receptor beta chains from the same sample are listed, as sequenced in a study of T cells in Graves' hyperthyroidism and ophthalmopathy. The TCR beta CDR3 regions underwent amplification using RNA transcripts as the source. HTBI primers were used for first-round RT-PCR of the TCR CDR3. TCRdb independently ran MiXCR on the multiplex PCR reads; one entry per CDR3 protein. The data hold 270,000 or so distinct CDR3 sequences, with roughly 15% observed a single time. Sequenced: blood. Source of these receptors: a woman between 50 and 59 years old with Graves' hyperthyroidism that later progressed to Graves' ophthalmopathy.

The chain combines TRBV6-1 with TRBJ2-5, with 8 positions matching TRBD2. J lost 5 bases, V lost 7 bases, and 6 bases had no gene match. In germline, CDR1 is MNHNS, CDR2 SASEGT. This CDR3 contains 13 residues. CDR3 protein: CASTRLARETQYF. The CDR3 DNA reads TGTGCCAGCACTAGACTAGCGAGGGAGACCCAGTACTTC.

This sequence joins TRBV20-1 and TRBJ2-7; 11 bases are a match to TRBD2. The V gene's germline CDR1 is DFQATT and CDR2 SNEGSKA (reference sequence). With V trimmed by 6 bases and J by 2 bases, 9 bases remained unmatched. The CDR3 has 15 residues. DNA for the CDR3: TGCAGTGCCACCCGGACTAGCGGGTCCCCCTACGAGCAGTACTTC. Translation: CSATRTSGSPYEQYF.

This clonotype was found a few times. The CDR3 loop is CASSLPNTIYF. CDR3 in DNA: TGTGCCAGCAGCTTACCAAACACCATATATTTT. V is TRBV7-9 and J is TRBJ1-3; D call uncertain. V was trimmed by 2 bases and J by 6 bases, leaving 2 bases between them. The CDR3 is 11 residues long. Germline V CDR1 and CDR2: SEHNR, FQNEAQ (reference sequence).

This clonotype was recorded at least ten times. CDR3 in amino acids: CSAGQHPIYGYTF. CDR3 nucleotides: TGCAGTGCTGGACAGCACCCAATCTATGGCTACACCTTC. The chain links TRBV20-1 to TRBJ1-2; TRBD1 is a possible D gene (6 bases). Germline V gene data show CDR1 as DFQATT and CDR2 as SNEGSKA (reference sequence). The CDR3 covers 13 residues. V shed 5 bases and J shed 4 bases, with 14 bases lying between them.

This chain links TRBV19 with TRBJ2-7; D is possibly TRBD1 (6 bases). Trimming stripped 10 bases from V and 3 bases from J, with 16 bases between. The CDR3 spans 13 residues. Looked up from germline, CDR1 is LNHDA and CDR2 is SQIVND (reference sequence). This CDR3 is CATRDTGHYEQYF. As DNA, the CDR3 is TGTGCCACCCGGGACACCGGCCACTACGAGCAGTACTTC.

The sample holds many counts of this clonotype. The chain carries TRBV20-1 and TRBJ2-3; D is tentatively TRBD1 or TRBD2 (5 bases each). The germline CDR1 and CDR2 sequences are DFQATT and SNEGSKA (reference sequence). The CDR3 runs to 15 residues. V lost 5 bases to trimming and J lost 3 bases, with 18 bases between them. In DNA, the CDR3 is TGCAGTGCTGGGGTGGGGACGGCCCGTACAGATACGCAGTATTTT. This codes for CSAGVGTARTDTQYF.

This clonotype was detected ten times or more. CDR3 amino acids: CSASSGKVGELFF. CDR3 in DNA: TGCAGTGCCTCTAGCGGGAAGGTCGGGGAGCTGTTTTTT. The chain joins TRBV20-1 to TRBJ2-2, with 9 nucleotides matching TRBD2. V lost 6 bases to trimming and J lost 7 bases; unmatched junction nucleotides: 6. In germline, CDR1 is DFQATT, CDR2 SNEGSKA (reference sequence). The CDR3 spans 13 residues.

This clonotype has just a few counts. No conserved phenylalanine or tryptophan is present at the end of the CDR3, so a read error is the likely explanation. The V gene is TRBV2, the J gene TRBJ1-2; 8 bases line up with TRBD1. The CDR3 covers 12 residues. In germline, CDR1 is SNHLY, CDR2 FYNNEI. The CDR3: CVSQDRGYGYTL. In nucleotides, the CDR3 is TGTGTCAGCCAAGACAGGGGATATGGCTACACCCTC.

This clonotype was seen at least ten times. The chain recombines TRBV20-1 with TRBJ1-1; D is unresolved. Germline V lookup: CDR1 DFQATT, CDR2 SNEGSKA (reference sequence). Trimming shortened V by 0 bases and J by 6 bases, and 14 bases separated the two germline ends. This CDR3 has 14 amino acids. The DNA for the CDR3 is TGCAGTGCTAGAGATAGACCTGAGGGTGCTGAAGCTTTCTTT. Its protein is CSARDRPEGAEAFF.

There are many counts of this clonotype. Relative to the germline gene, one junction end is altered; a read error may explain this. The chain has TRBV11-3 and TRBJ1-1, with unresolved D. There are 13 residues in the CDR3. Germline values: CDR1 SGHNT, CDR2 YENEEA. CDR3 protein: CASSLAVGTEAFF. The CDR3, as DNA: TGCGCCAGCAGCTTGGCCGTTGGCACTGAAGCTTTCTTT.

The chain combines TRBV9 with TRBJ2-1; possibly TRBD1 or TRBD2 for D (5 bases each). The CDR3 extends over 13 amino acids. The germline V and J ends were trimmed by 2 bases and 6 bases, with 9 bases remaining between them. The germline gives CDR1 SGDLS, CDR2 YYNGEE. The CDR3 sequence is CASSVGTVNEQFF. CDR3 nucleotide sequence: TGTGCCAGCAGCGTCGGGACCGTCAATGAGCAGTTCTTC.

This clonotype was seen ten or more times. The J gene is TRBJ2-2, the V gene TRBV3-1; D may be TRBD2 (5 bases). Germline V gives CDR1 LGHDT, CDR2 YNNKEL (reference sequence). The CDR3 length is 12 residues. V lost 4 bases, J lost 7 bases, and 7 bases lay in between. The CDR3 DNA reads as TGTGCCAGCAGCCCCGGGATCGGGGAGCTGTTTTTT. Translating it yields CASSPGIGELFF.

This clonotype was recorded at least ten times. The rearrangement uses TRBV7-9 and TRBJ2-1; TRBD2 matches at 15 bases. V was clipped by 5 bases and J by 8 bases; unmatched bases: 10. This CDR3 has 17 residues. The V gene's germline CDR1 is SEHNR and CDR2 FQNEAQ (reference sequence). CDR3 protein: CASSSGLAGGPGDEQFF. CDR3 nucleotides: TGTGCCAGCAGCAGTGGACTAGCGGGAGGGCCGGGCGATGAGCAGTTCTTC.

In its sample, this clonotype was seen many times. This chain uses TRBV28 with TRBJ2-3, with D unresolved. The CDR3 consists of 16 residues. Germline assignment: CDR1 MDHEN and CDR2 SYDVKM. The germline V and J ends were trimmed by 3 bases and 4 bases, with 17 bases remaining between them. Written as DNA, the CDR3 is TGTGCCAGCAGTTTCGGCAGTTACGAATCCGCAGATACGCAGTATTTT. The encoded protein is CASSFGSYESADTQYF. The full variable domain, in which reference TRBV28 and TRBJ2-3 provide the parts outside the CDR3, is DVKVTQSSRYLVKRTGEKVFLECVQDMDHENMFWYRQDPGLGLRLIYFSYDVKMKEKGDIPEGYSVSREKKERFSLILESASTNQTSMYLCASSFGSYESADTQYFGPGTRLTVL.

This clonotype was seen repeatedly, ten times or more. The rearrangement joins TRBV20-1 to TRBJ2-1; D unclear. Deletions cut 2 bases from V and 5 bases from J, with 7 bases between. The CDR3 loop spans 12 amino acids. CDR1 and CDR2 from the germline V gene are DFQATT and SNEGSKA (reference sequence). Written as DNA, the CDR3 is TGCAGTGCTAGATCCGACGACAATGAGCAGTTCTTC. Its translation: CSARSDDNEQFF.

This clonotype has at least ten counts. The chain joins TRBV5-1 to TRBJ2-5, with D perhaps matching TRBD1 (6 bases). CDR3 length equals 16 residues. Germline V gene sequence: CDR1 SGHRS, CDR2 YFSETQ. The ends were cut back, 0 bases at V and 2 bases at J, with 14 bases in the middle. The CDR3 region has the DNA TGCGCCAGCAGCTTGGGCCAGGGGACCATACAAGAGACCCAGTACTTC. Translation gives CASSLGQGTIQETQYF.

CDR3 protein: CASTSGFPPNEQFF. The CDR3 DNA sequence: TGTGCCAGTACTAGCGGGTTCCCCCCCAATGAGCAGTTCTTC. The rearrangement uses TRBV28 and TRBJ2-1; 9 bases fit TRBD2. Per germline, CDR1 MDHEN and CDR2 SYDVKM. The V gene end was trimmed by 9 bases and the J gene end by 6 bases; junction bases not matched to a gene: 9. The CDR3 length is 14 residues. Full variable domain (remainder filled in from reference TRBV28 and TRBJ2-1): DVKVTQSSRYLVKRTGEKVFLECVQDMDHENMFWYRQDPGLGLRLIYFSYDVKMKEKGDIPEGYSVSREKKERFSLILESASTNQTSMYLCASTSGFPPNEQFFGPGTRLTVL.

The V and J genes are TRBV3-1 and TRBJ2-2; TRBD2 matches 16 bases. The V gene end was trimmed by 2 bases and the J gene end by 4 bases; junction bases not matched to a gene: 4. The germline CDR1 and CDR2 sequences are LGHDT and YNNKEL (reference sequence). CDR3 length equals 18 residues. CDR3 in amino acids: CASSQKGLAGGRTGELFF. CDR3 coding DNA: TGTGCCAGCAGCCAAAAGGGACTAGCGGGAGGGCGCACCGGGGAGCTGTTTTTT. The entire variable domain, with the rest obtained from reference TRBV3-1 and TRBJ2-2, is as follows: DTAVSQTPKYLVTQMGNDKSIKCEQNLGHDTMYWYKQDSKKFLKIMFSYNNKELIINETVPNRFSPKSPDKAHLNLHINSLELGDSAVYFCASSQKGLAGGRTGELFFGEGSRLTVL.

In this sample, this clonotype turned up a few times. The V and J genes are TRBV7-3 and TRBJ2-7; 12 bases agree with TRBD2. CDR3 size: 14 residues. V lost 5 bases, J lost 7 bases, and 6 bases stayed unmatched. Germline assignment: CDR1 SGHTA and CDR2 FQGTGA. CDR3 residues: CASSLLAGGKEQYF. CDR3 coding DNA: TGTGCCAGCAGCCTACTAGCGGGAGGTAAAGAGCAGTACTTC. Drawing the rest from reference TRBV7-3 and TRBJ2-7, the complete variable domain is GAGVSQTPSNKVTEKGKYVELRCDPISGHTALYWYRQSLGQGPEFLIYFQGTGAADDSGLPNDRFFAVRPEGSVSTLKIQRTERGDSAVYLCASSLLAGGKEQYFGPGTRLTVT.

This clonotype was seen only a few times. This sequence joins TRBV20-1 and TRBJ2-2; 12 bases are shared with TRBD2. The CDR3 spans 15 residues. Germline V lookup: CDR1 DFQATT, CDR2 SNEGSKA (reference sequence). The J segment lost 5 bases and the V segment lost 4 bases, leaving 5 bases of the junction unmatched. The CDR3, as DNA: TGCAGTGCTATCAAGACTAGCGGGAGAACCGGGGAGCTGTTTTTT. Translating it yields CSAIKTSGRTGELFF.

In its sample, this clonotype was seen many times. In nucleotides, the CDR3 is TGTGCCTGGAGTCCAATACTTCCAGATACGCAGTATTTT. Amino acid sequence: CAWSPILPDTQYF. The V and J genes are TRBV30 and TRBJ2-3; no firm D call. Germline CDR1 is GTSNPN and CDR2 is SVGIG (reference sequence). CDR3 length: 13 amino acids. Trimming stripped 2 bases from V and 4 bases from J, with 10 bases between.

The chain has TRBV7-9 and TRBJ2-6; D possibly corresponds to TRBD1 (6 bases). The ends were cut back, 4 bases at V and 2 bases at J, with 24 bases in the middle. The germline CDR1 and CDR2 sequences are SEHNR and FQNEAQ (reference sequence). This CDR3 has 20 residues. CDR3 amino acids: CASSSLRTDSTTPGANVLTF. Written as DNA, the CDR3 is TGTGCCAGCAGCTCCCTTAGGACGGACAGCACAACCCCTGGGGCCAACGTCCTGACTTTC.

Ten or more counts support this clonotype. This sequence joins TRBV7-8 and TRBJ2-6; the match to TRBD2 covers 13 bases. The junction had 13 bases not matched to a gene; V was cut back by 6 bases and J by 2 bases. Germline V gene sequence: CDR1 SGHVS, CDR2 FQNEAQ. This CDR3 has 20 amino acids. The CDR3 bases are TGTGCCAGCAGGAAACTAGCGGGAGGGCCGATATCTGCTGGGGCCAACGTCCTGACTTTC. Translation: CASRKLAGGPISAGANVLTF.

The V and J genes are TRBV4-1 and TRBJ2-1; tentatively, D is TRBD1 or TRBD2 (5 bases each). V gave up 4 bases and J gave up 5 bases, with 12 bases separating them. There are 14 residues in the CDR3. Per germline, CDR1 MGHRA and CDR2 YSYEKL. The CDR3 bases are TGCGCCAGCAGCCCAGGTTTGGGGGACAATGAGCAGTTCTTC. The encoded protein is CASSPGLGDNEQFF.

This clonotype has just a few counts. The V gene is TRBV20-1, the J gene TRBJ1-1; 10 bases map to TRBD1. Germline-derived CDR1 and CDR2 are DFQATT and SNEGSKA (reference sequence). There are 13 residues in the CDR3. J lost 5 bases, V lost 6 bases, and 6 bases had no gene match. CDR3 loop: CSAPGTGETEAFF. CDR3 coding DNA: TGCAGTGCCCCCGGGACAGGGGAAACTGAAGCTTTCTTT.

This clonotype has ten or more counts. V usage is TRBV18 and J usage is TRBJ2-1; 11 bases align to TRBD2. After removal of 3 bases from V and 7 bases from J, the junction contained 8 bases not matched to a gene. The CDR3 covers 16 residues. Germline V gives CDR1 KGHSH, CDR2 LQKENI. DNA of the CDR3: TGTGCCAGCTCACCCCCCCAATTAGCGGGAGGGAATGAGCAGTTCTTC. Its protein is CASSPPQLAGGNEQFF.

This clonotype was counted at least ten times. The chain carries TRBV28 and TRBJ2-3; TRBD1 is a possible D gene (6 bases). CDR1 and CDR2 (germline): MDHEN, SYDVKM. The CDR3 is 16 residues long. V shed 8 bases and J shed 3 bases, with 21 bases lying between them. The CDR3 DNA is TGTGCCAGCTCCTTAAAGAGACTTGACAGGACAGATACGCAGTATTTT. Its protein product is CASSLKRLDRTDTQYF. The whole variable domain, filled in from reference TRBV28 and TRBJ2-3, reads DVKVTQSSRYLVKRTGEKVFLECVQDMDHENMFWYRQDPGLGLRLIYFSYDVKMKEKGDIPEGYSVSREKKERFSLILESASTNQTSMYLCASSLKRLDRTDTQYFGPGTRLTVL.

This clonotype was seen many times. The chain couples TRBV6-1 to TRBJ2-2; D remains unclear. Trimming left V 5 bases short and J 3 bases short, with 10 bases between. Germline V gene data show CDR1 as MNHNS and CDR2 as SASEGT. The length of the CDR3 is 14 residues. The CDR3 coding sequence is TGTGCCAGCAGTCGGTCAGACGACACCGGGGAGCTGTTTTTT. Translation: CASSRSDDTGELFF.

This clonotype showed up many times. V and J are TRBV7-9 and TRBJ1-5, with 7 bases matching TRBD1. CDR1 is SEHNR, CDR2 FQNEAQ, per germline (reference sequence). Unmatched junction bases numbered 15, after V lost 7 bases and J lost 12 bases. This CDR3 is 14 amino acids long. CDR3 bases: TGTGCCAGCACCTCGACCGGGACAGCGGAAAACCAGCATTTT. Protein sequence: CASTSTGTAENQHF.